Below are 13 T cell receptor beta chains sequenced from a single sample in a study of blood T cell repertoires in COVID-19 (dated by TCRdb to 2018 to 2020). Libraries were constructed by the immunoSEQ multiplex PCR assay. TCRdb stores this immuneACCESS table with in-frame sequences only. Part of the clones is absent; in the studies checked, under half of the shortfall reflects unresolved V genes, and no reason is known for the rest. The sample profile shows some 180,000 clones; about 88% of them were found once. 20% to 25% of the sample comes from the top ten. Sequenced: PBMCs or T cells enriched from blood (not recorded which). The receptors were gathered from a middle-aged woman in a cohort exposed to, infected with or recovered from COVID-19 (not recorded which).

V usage is TRBV19 and J usage is TRBJ1-2; 9 nucleotides align to TRBD1. CDR1 LNHDA and CDR2 SQIVND come from the germline V gene (reference sequence). The CDR3 is 13 residues long. The J segment lost 9 bases and the V segment lost 4 bases, leaving 6 bases of the junction unmatched. The DNA for the CDR3 is TGTGCCAGTAGTACACAGGGGGCCGTGAGCTACACCTTC. This translates into CASSTQGAVSYTF.

This rearrangement joins TRBV19 to TRBJ2-3, with 12 bases fitting TRBD2. The CDR3 extends over 15 amino acids. V shed 7 bases and J 8 bases; nucleotides not matched to a gene: 10. Germline V gives CDR1 LNHDA, CDR2 SQIVND (reference sequence). CDR3 residues: CASNPSGREQGTQYF. The CDR3 nucleotides read TGTGCCAGTAACCCTAGCGGGAGGGAACAGGGTACGCAGTATTTT.

The chain couples TRBV9 to TRBJ2-1; no clear D. Trimming took off 3 bases at V and 10 bases at J, with 11 bases between the two ends. This CDR3 is 12 amino acids long. CDR1 and CDR2 from the germline V gene are SGDLS and YYNGEE. The CDR3 DNA reads TGTGCCAGCAGCGCCCGACAAGAGGAGCAGTTCTTC. Its protein is CASSARQEEQFF. Based on the CDR3 plus reference TRBV9 and TRBJ2-1, the full variable domain is DSGVTQTPKHLITATGQRVTLRCSPRSGDLSVYWYQQSLDQGLQFLIQYYNGEERAKGNILERFSAQQFPDLHSELNLSSLELGDSALYFCASSARQEEQFFGPGTRLTVL.

The V and J genes are TRBV18 and TRBJ2-7, with TRBD1 identical over 9 bases. There are 16 residues in the CDR3. Per the germline V gene, CDR1 is KGHSH and CDR2 is LQKENI. The J segment lost 3 bases and the V segment lost 6 bases, leaving 12 bases of the junction unmatched. In DNA form, the CDR3 reads TGTGCCAGCTCGCCCCCAGGGACAGGGCAACTCTACGAGCAGTACTTC. This encodes CASSPPGTGQLYEQYF.

This chain connects TRBV5-1 to TRBJ1-3; 7 positions match TRBD1. The length of the CDR3 is 14 residues. Germline lookup yields CDR1 SGHRS and CDR2 YFSETQ. Losses at the gene ends were 3 bases for V and 4 bases for J; bases not matched to a gene: 4. The CDR3 DNA sequence: TGCGCCAGCAGCTGGGACAGTCAGGGAAACACCATATATTTT. The encoded protein is CASSWDSQGNTIYF.

V and J are TRBV7-9 and TRBJ1-2, with TRBD1 identical over 7 bases. CDR3 length: 14 amino acids. CDR1 and CDR2 (germline): SEHNR, FQNEAQ (reference sequence). Trimming removed 10 bases from V and 4 bases from J; junction bases left unmatched: 12. CDR3: CATFQGGRRYGYTF. The CDR3 bases are TGTGCCACCTTTCAAGGGGGCCGGCGCTATGGCTACACCTTC.

The chain is built from TRBV6-5 and TRBJ1-6; maybe TRBD1 (6 bases). The CDR3 contains 15 residues. The germline CDR1 and CDR2 sequences are MNHEY and SVGAGI. Trimming left V 8 bases short and J 6 bases short, with 17 bases between. The DNA for the CDR3 is TGTGCCAGCTCTGATCAGGGGCTACCTAATTCACCCCTCCACTTT. Translation: CASSDQGLPNSPLHF.

The chain employs TRBV6-2 or TRBV6-3 and TRBJ1-6, with D uncertain. The CDR3 runs to 15 residues. CDR1 is MNHEY and CDR2 is SVGEGT in the germline V gene. Trimming stripped 0 bases from V and 4 bases from J, with 7 bases between. DNA for the CDR3: TGTGCCAGCAGTTACTCCCGTATTTATAATTCACCCCTCCACTTT. Amino acid sequence: CASSYSRIYNSPLHF.

This sequence joins TRBV4-1 and TRBJ1-6, with 9 bases aligning to TRBD1. The V segment lost 3 bases and the J segment 5 bases; nucleotides outside the gene matches: 5. Germline V lookup: CDR1 MGHRA, CDR2 YSYEKL. This CDR3 is built from 16 residues. Here the CDR3 reads CASSHQQGANNSPLHF. DNA for the CDR3: TGCGCCAGCAGCCACCAACAGGGGGCGAATAATTCACCCCTCCACTTT.

The chain is built from TRBV5-1 and TRBJ2-5, with a tentative D call TRBD1 (6 bases). The CDR3 spans 14 residues. The V end was cut by 4 bases, the J end by 1 base, with 11 bases between. Germline CDR1 and CDR2: SGHRS and YFSETQ. The CDR3 spells CASSATGPQETQYF. The CDR3 nucleotides read TGCGCCAGCAGCGCTACAGGGCCCCAAGAGACCCAGTACTTC.

In DNA, the CDR3 is TGTGCCGTCGGCCCAGGGGCGAACACCGGGGAGCTGTTTTTT. This translates into CAVGPGANTGELFF. This rearrangement joins TRBV11-2 to TRBJ2-2, with D possibly matching TRBD1 (6 bases). The CDR3 length is 14 residues. The V and J ends lost 11 bases and 0 bases respectively, with 13 bases between them. Germline V gene data show CDR1 as SGHAT and CDR2 as FQNNGV.

V usage is TRBV24-1 and J usage is TRBJ2-7; 13 bases map to TRBD2. Germline assignment: CDR1 KGHDR and CDR2 SFDVKD. The CDR3 extends over 14 amino acids. V shed 6 bases and J 6 bases; nucleotides not matched to a gene: 4. CDR3 region: CATSRTSGSGEQYF. CDR3 sequence (DNA): TGTGCCACCAGTAGGACTAGCGGGAGTGGCGAGCAGTACTTC.

This chain connects TRBV6-5 to TRBJ1-1; 7 bases fit TRBD1. This CDR3 is 14 amino acids long. V was clipped by 6 bases and J by 4 bases; unmatched bases: 8. Germline values: CDR1 MNHEY, CDR2 SVGAGI. The CDR3 spells CASSPGTEGTEAFF. In DNA form, the CDR3 reads TGTGCCAGCAGCCCCGGGACAGAGGGCACTGAAGCTTTCTTT.